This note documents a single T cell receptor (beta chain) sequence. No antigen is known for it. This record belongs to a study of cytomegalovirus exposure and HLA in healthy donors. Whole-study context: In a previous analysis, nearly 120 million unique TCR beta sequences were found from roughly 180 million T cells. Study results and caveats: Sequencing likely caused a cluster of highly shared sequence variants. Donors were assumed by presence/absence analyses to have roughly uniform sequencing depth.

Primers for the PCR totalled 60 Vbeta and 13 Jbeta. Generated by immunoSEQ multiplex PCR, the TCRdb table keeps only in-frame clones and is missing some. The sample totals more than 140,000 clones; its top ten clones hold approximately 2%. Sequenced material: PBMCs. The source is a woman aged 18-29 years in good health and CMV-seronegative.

The CDR3 reads CASSQGLAGGDTQYF. The CDR3 nucleotides are TGCGCCAGCAGCCAAGGGTTAGCGGGGGGGGATACGCAGTATTTT. The rearrangement links TRBV4-3 to TRBJ2-3; TRBD2 matches 11 bases. With 1 base clipped from V and 6 bases from J, the junction kept 3 bases outside the gene matches. Germline CDR1 LGHNA, CDR2 YSLEER. This CDR3 spans 15 amino acids.